Presented here are 25 T cell receptor beta chains from one specimen sequenced in a study of beta chain features in type 1 diabetes. Their antigens are not known. Study-level results: There was a moderate but significant shortening of TCRB CDR3s in all four CD4+ subsets of Type 1 diabetes patients.

TCRB transcripts that were expressed got sequenced, as all of the isolated RNA had been reverse transcribed. Data came from immunoSEQ multiplex PCR; TCRdb stores just in-frame clones and leaves some out. The table has around 97,000 clones, around 30% seen once; the top ten hold 0.5% to 0.55%. The specimen sequenced was central memory CD4+ T cells from blood. These receptors were collected from a woman in her late teens or twenties with type 1 diabetes.

The table lists this clone with a few counts. The gene calls are TRBV10-3 and TRBJ2-7; D uncertain. V was pared by 3 bases and J by 2 bases, with 14 bases between. Germline V CDR1 and CDR2: ENHRY, SYGVKD. The CDR3 loop spans 15 amino acids. In DNA form, the CDR3 reads TGTGCCATCAGTGATGGTGGCAGTAAAACCTACGAGCAGTACTTC. It yields the protein CAISDGGSKTYEQYF.

V is TRBV30 and J is TRBJ2-6; D uncertain. Looked up from germline, CDR1 is GTSNPN and CDR2 is SVGIG (reference sequence). V was clipped by 2 bases and J by 1 base, with 12 bases between them. CDR3 length equals 16 residues. The CDR3 coding sequence is TGTGCCTGGAGTTCGAAAGCCTCTTCTGGGGCCAACGTCCTGACTTTC. Protein: CAWSSKASSGANVLTF.

This clone has a handful of counts. The V and J genes are TRBV5-1 and TRBJ2-1; 8 bases map to TRBD2. In germline, CDR1 is SGHRS, CDR2 YFSETQ. The CDR3 is made up of 15 amino acids. Trimming removed 1 base from V and 4 bases from J; junction bases left unmatched: 4. The CDR3 nucleotides read TGCGCCAGCAGCTTGAGCGGGAGACCATACAATGAGCAGTTCTTC. Its translation: CASSLSGRPYNEQFF. Full variable domain (remainder filled in from reference TRBV5-1 and TRBJ2-1): KAGVTQTPRYLIKTRGQQVTLSCSPISGHRSVSWYQQTPGQGLQFLFEYFSETQRNKGNFPGRFSGRQFSNSRSEMNVSTLELGDSALYLCASSLSGRPYNEQFFGPGTRLTVL.

The V gene is TRBV6-6, the J gene TRBJ2-2, with D possibly TRBD1 on 6 matching bases. With 6 bases removed from V and 8 bases from J, the gap between germline ends came to 10 bases. This CDR3 has 12 residues. CDR1 and CDR2 (germline): MNHNY, SVGAGI (reference sequence). The CDR3 bases are TGTGCCAGCAGGCGGACAGTTGGGGAGCTGTTTTTT. It specifies CASRRTVGELFF.

This clone has more than one count but fewer than ten. The chain links TRBV18 to TRBJ2-5, with 7 nucleotides matching TRBD1. The CDR3 runs to 14 residues. Trimming cost V 3 bases and J 5 bases; bases outside gene matches: 6. Germline lookup yields CDR1 KGHSH and CDR2 LQKENI. The CDR3 loop is CASSPTGRLETQYF. The CDR3 DNA is TGTGCCAGCTCACCGACAGGGCGGTTGGAGACCCAGTACTTC.

This clone was seen more than once but under ten times. This rearrangement joins TRBV27 to TRBJ2-1; 7 bases line up with TRBD1. After removal of 8 bases from V and 5 bases from J, the junction contained 18 bases not matched to a gene. This CDR3 has 17 residues. The V gene's germline CDR1 is MNHEY and CDR2 SMNVEV (reference sequence). The CDR3 is CASAPGQRTGIHNEQFF. CDR3 DNA: TGTGCCAGCGCGCCGGGGCAGAGGACAGGTATCCACAATGAGCAGTTCTTC.

The chain recombines TRBV5-1 with TRBJ2-1; no reliable D call. This CDR3 has 18 amino acids. V lost 4 bases and J 0 bases, leaving 20 bases between the germline ends. Germline V lookup: CDR1 SGHRS, CDR2 YFSETQ. CDR3 residues: CASSLQLIQTSSYNEQFF. In DNA form, the CDR3 reads TGCGCCAGCAGCCTACAACTGATACAGACAAGCTCCTACAATGAGCAGTTCTTC. Looking up the rest from reference TRBV5-1 and TRBJ2-1 gives the full variable domain: KAGVTQTPRYLIKTRGQQVTLSCSPISGHRSVSWYQQTPGQGLQFLFEYFSETQRNKGNFPGRFSGRQFSNSRSEMNVSTLELGDSALYLCASSLQLIQTSSYNEQFFGPGTRLTVL.

V and J are TRBV28 and TRBJ2-7; D is possibly TRBD2 (6 bases). This CDR3 region has 15 residues. Germline CDR1 MDHEN, CDR2 SYDVKM. V shed 4 bases and J shed 2 bases, with 15 bases lying between them. CDR3 sequence (DNA): TGTGCCAGCAGTTCAAAACTCGGGGGAGCCTACGAGCAGTACTTC. It yields the protein CASSSKLGGAYEQYF.

The chain joins TRBV29-1 to TRBJ2-3, with 8 bases matching TRBD1. The V segment lost 3 bases and the J segment 4 bases; nucleotides outside the gene matches: 18. The length of the CDR3 is 18 residues. Germline V gene lookup returns CDR1 SQVTM and CDR2 ANQGSEA. This CDR3 reads CSVEGQGARGITPDTQYF. The DNA of the CDR3 is TGCAGCGTTGAGGGGCAGGGGGCGAGGGGGATCACCCCAGATACGCAGTATTTT.

Only a few counts were recorded for this clone. The chain joins TRBV5-1 to TRBJ1-5, with 8 bases aligning to TRBD1. Germline V gene lookup returns CDR1 SGHRS and CDR2 YFSETQ. The CDR3 sequence is 15 residues long. Trimming took 2 bases from V and 3 from J; bases not matched to a gene: 4. This chain's CDR3 is CASSFGQGLNQPQHF. CDR3 bases: TGCGCCAGCAGCTTCGGACAGGGACTCAATCAGCCCCAGCATTTT. Full variable domain (remainder filled in from reference TRBV5-1 and TRBJ1-5): KAGVTQTPRYLIKTRGQQVTLSCSPISGHRSVSWYQQTPGQGLQFLFEYFSETQRNKGNFPGRFSGRQFSNSRSEMNVSTLELGDSALYLCASSFGQGLNQPQHFGDGTRLSIL.

V and J are TRBV25-1 and TRBJ2-1; no clear D. Germline-derived CDR1 and CDR2 are MGHDK and SYGVNS. The CDR3 is 11 residues long. With 3 bases removed from V and 15 bases from J, the gap between germline ends came to 12 bases. The chain's CDR3 is CASSERFQRFF. CDR3 bases: TGTGCCAGCAGTGAGAGGTTCCAGCGGTTCTTC. Complete variable domain (other parts from reference TRBV25-1 and TRBJ2-1): EADIYQTPRYLVIGTGKKITLECSQTMGHDKMYWYQQDPGMELHLIHYSYGVNSTEKGDLSSESTVSRIRTEHFPLTLESARPSHTSQYLCASSERFQRFFGPGTRLTVL.

This clone was observed a handful of times. V gene TRBV19 combines with J gene TRBJ1-1, with D unclear. The CDR3 is made up of 12 amino acids. V was pared by 5 bases and J by 5 bases, with 9 bases between. Germline V lookup: CDR1 LNHDA, CDR2 SQIVND (reference sequence). The CDR3 DNA is TGTGCCAGTAGTTTCTCCGGGACTGAAGCTTTCTTT. It encodes CASSFSGTEAFF.

The chain combines TRBV9 with TRBJ2-1; D is perhaps TRBD1 (5 bases). This CDR3 has 14 residues. CDR1 and CDR2 from the germline V gene are SGDLS and YYNGEE. Trimming took 0 bases from V and 12 from J, leaving 16 bases between them. The CDR3, as DNA: TGTGCCAGCAGCGTAGAGGGCCAGGGTGGTCGGCAGTTCTTC. Translated: CASSVEGQGGRQFF.

This clone appeared many times. The genes are TRBV18 and TRBJ2-6; TRBD1 agrees at 10 bases. V was pared by 5 bases and J by 4 bases, with 5 bases of the junction left unmatched. CDR1 and CDR2 from the germline V gene are KGHSH and LQKENI. This CDR3 spans 16 amino acids. CDR3 DNA sequence: TGTGCCAGCTCAGCCGGGACAGGGGTAGGGGCCAACGTCCTGACTTTC. Its protein is CASSAGTGVGANVLTF.

The rearrangement joins TRBV28 to TRBJ1-4; D ambiguous. This CDR3 comprises 14 residues. V shed 6 bases and J shed 8 bases, with 16 bases lying between them. The germline CDR1 and CDR2 sequences are MDHEN and SYDVKM. The CDR3 DNA is TGTGCCAGCAGCCGAAGCGGGCTTCTAGAAAAACTGTTTTTT. Its protein is CASSRSGLLEKLFF.

This clone was recorded once. The rearrangement joins TRBV9 to TRBJ2-1, with TRBD2 matching 10 bases. This CDR3 has 15 residues. V trimming: 1 base; J trimming: 9 bases; junction bases outside the gene matches: 7. CDR1 SGDLS and CDR2 YYNGEE come from the germline V gene. The chain's CDR3 is CASSVSGTSEGEQFF. The CDR3 DNA reads as TGTGCCAGCAGCGTATCGGGGACTAGCGAAGGTGAGCAGTTCTTC.

This clone was found a few times. The chain joins TRBV5-6 to TRBJ1-1; 7 nucleotides line up with TRBD1. From germline, CDR1 is SGHDT and CDR2 YYEEEE. V was pared by 4 bases and J by 4 bases, with 10 bases of the junction left unmatched. This CDR3 has 15 residues. The CDR3: CASSVTGATVTEAFF. CDR3 coding DNA: TGTGCCAGCAGCGTCACAGGGGCTACGGTCACTGAAGCTTTCTTT.

The J gene is TRBJ2-5, the V gene TRBV28, with 8 bases that match TRBD1. Per the germline V gene, CDR1 is MDHEN and CDR2 is SYDVKM. CDR3 length equals 13 residues. Trimming removed 3 bases from V and 6 bases from J; junction bases left unmatched: 3. CDR3 protein: CASSLGTGQTQYF. The CDR3 DNA follows: TGTGCCAGCAGTTTGGGGACAGGTCAGACCCAGTACTTC.

In the case of this clone: The junction departs from germline at one end; a sequencing error may be responsible. The chain couples TRBV7-9 to TRBJ2-7; D may be TRBD2 (5 bases). This CDR3 is built from 15 residues. Germline values: CDR1 SEHNR, CDR2 FQNEAQ (reference sequence). The CDR3 DNA sequence: TGTGCCAGCAGCTTCCGGTCCGGGAACCATTACGGGCAGTACTTC. This encodes CASSFRSGNHYGQYF.

The genes are TRBV7-9 and TRBJ2-7, with 10 bases that match TRBD1. The CDR3 consists of 14 residues. The germline CDR1 and CDR2 sequences are SEHNR and FQNEAQ (reference sequence). V lost 6 bases and J lost 2; bases outside the gene matches: 4. DNA for the CDR3: TGTGCCAGCAGACCTGGGACAGGGGCCTACGAGCAGTACGTC. It is translated as CASRPGTGAYEQYV.

This rearrangement joins TRBV7-3 to TRBJ1-1; 7 nucleotides align to TRBD1. The CDR3 extends over 15 amino acids. Germline V gene sequence: CDR1 SGHTA, CDR2 FQGTGA. The ends lost 5 bases at V and 1 base at J; junction bases unmatched: 7. In DNA form, the CDR3 reads TGTGCCAGCAGCCCCAGGGACAGCAGGAACACTGAAGCTTTCTTT. Amino acid sequence: CASSPRDSRNTEAFF. Filled out from reference TRBV7-3 and TRBJ1-1, the complete variable domain reads GAGVSQTPSNKVTEKGKYVELRCDPISGHTALYWYRQSLGQGPEFLIYFQGTGAADDSGLPNDRFFAVRPEGSVSTLKIQRTERGDSAVYLCASSPRDSRNTEAFFGQGTRLTVV.

The chain combines TRBV11-2 with TRBJ2-1; 8 bases are a match to TRBD1. CDR1 is SGHAT, CDR2 FQNNGV, per germline. The V segment lost 3 bases and the J segment 4 bases; nucleotides outside the gene matches: 8. This CDR3 contains 16 residues. The CDR3 DNA sequence: TGTGCCAGCAGCTTGGGGACAGGTCGGAGGTACAATGAGCAGTTCTTC. It codes for CASSLGTGRRYNEQFF.

The CDR3 nucleotides are TGTGCCAGCAGTGAATGGGGCAGGGCGAATGAAAAACTGTTTTTT. It yields the protein CASSEWGRANEKLFF. The V gene is TRBV6-1, the J gene TRBJ1-4, with D maybe TRBD1 (5 bases). The CDR3 contains 15 residues. Germline assignment: CDR1 MNHNS and CDR2 SASEGT. V gave up 2 bases and J gave up 5 bases, with 12 bases separating them.

The V and J genes are TRBV2 and TRBJ2-5; 11 bases are a match to TRBD2. Judging by the DNA end, TRBJ2-7 fits better; the J call may be wrong. Germline V gene data show CDR1 as SNHLY and CDR2 as FYNNEI. This CDR3 spans 14 amino acids. CDR3 DNA: TGTGCCAGCAGCAGACTAGCGGGACTCTACGAGCAGTACTTC. Protein: CASSRLAGLYEQYF.

This chain connects TRBV4-2 to TRBJ2-1; tentatively, D is TRBD2 (6 bases). Trimming cost V 0 bases and J 8 bases, with 8 bases left between them. The CDR3 runs 13 residues. The germline gives CDR1 LGHNA, CDR2 YNFKEQ. The CDR3 region has the DNA TGTGCCAGCAGCCAAGAAGGAGGGGATGAGCAGTTCTTC. Residues: CASSQEGGDEQFF.